This TCR beta chain was recorded in a study of CD8+CD57+ T cells in acquired aplastic anemia listed by TCRdb under 2018. Regarding the study in general: DNA extracted from sorted CD4+ and CD8+ cells had a mean of roughly 3.4 ug, with a range of roughly 0.2 to 27.4 ug.

On this clonotype itself: Its antigen is not yet known. Base qualities are not at hand, and no much larger clone is one base apart.

Profiling of TCR beta VDJ combinations and CDR3 sequences used genomic DNA as the template. TCR repertoire sequencing was run on an Illumina HiSeq 2000. Per the authors' processing: TRBV/TRBJ rearrangement plots, CDR3 size and DJ length profiles, and Simpson's diversity index were used to evaluate the repertoires. The most abundant DNA sequence in the deep sequencing data was defined as the immunodominant clone. CDR3 amino acid sequences were checked for sharing across subjects and were also compared against the VDJdb database and published repertoires. TCRdb reprocessed the public reads (quality trimming at Q25 with fastp, clone calling with MiXCR) and kept in-frame beta chains. Each entry merges the rows of one CDR3 protein and shows their most common DNA and genes. What appears here as the V and J calls and clone size reflects TCRdb's work, not the paper's. This sample has some 290,000 distinct CDR3 sequences in its table, and about 56% of those were observed once. Around 8% of the sample is taken by the ten largest.

General conclusions and limits of the study: Although roughly 30 CD8+ CDR3 sequences were shared by patients and controls, these sequences appeared highly expressed in patients and within the immunodominant clones of patients. CD8+ Simpson's diversity did not differ significantly between patients and healthy controls (P=0.060).

The CDR3 sequence holds 11 residues, the cysteine and phenylalanine included. Only the CDR3 region is kept as DNA, spanning 33 bases read in frame from base 1. In the germline V gene (reference sequence), CDR1 corresponds to SEHNR and CDR2 to FQNEAQ. V is reduced by 3 bases and J by 6 bases, leaving a spacing of 5 bases between them. The study deep-sequenced TCR repertoires of sorted CD4+ and CD8+ blood T cells from severe aplastic anemia patients and healthy subjects. Ficoll-Paque density gradient centrifugation was used to isolate peripheral blood mononuclear cells. Before DNA was extracted, CD4+ and CD8+ T cells were sorted using either FACS or magnetic beads.

This clonotype was obtained from a human donor with severe aplastic anemia or a healthy control (not recorded which). The sample comprised sorted CD4+, CD8+, or CD8+CD57+ T cells (not recorded which) from PBMCs. The sequence links TRBV7-9 to TRBJ1-1; the D gene assignment is ambiguous. The sequenced DNA is TGTGCCAGCAGCTTTCATCCTGAAGCTTTCTTT. Translated, it gives CASSFHPEAFF. Joined to the reference TRBV7-9 and TRBJ1-1 proteins, this CDR3 gives the full variable domain: DTGVSQNPRHKITKRGQNVTFRCDPISEHNRLYWYRQTLGQGPEFLTYFQNEAQLEKSRLLSDRFSAERPKGSFSTLEIQRTEQGDSAMYLCASSFHPEAFFGQGTRLTVV.